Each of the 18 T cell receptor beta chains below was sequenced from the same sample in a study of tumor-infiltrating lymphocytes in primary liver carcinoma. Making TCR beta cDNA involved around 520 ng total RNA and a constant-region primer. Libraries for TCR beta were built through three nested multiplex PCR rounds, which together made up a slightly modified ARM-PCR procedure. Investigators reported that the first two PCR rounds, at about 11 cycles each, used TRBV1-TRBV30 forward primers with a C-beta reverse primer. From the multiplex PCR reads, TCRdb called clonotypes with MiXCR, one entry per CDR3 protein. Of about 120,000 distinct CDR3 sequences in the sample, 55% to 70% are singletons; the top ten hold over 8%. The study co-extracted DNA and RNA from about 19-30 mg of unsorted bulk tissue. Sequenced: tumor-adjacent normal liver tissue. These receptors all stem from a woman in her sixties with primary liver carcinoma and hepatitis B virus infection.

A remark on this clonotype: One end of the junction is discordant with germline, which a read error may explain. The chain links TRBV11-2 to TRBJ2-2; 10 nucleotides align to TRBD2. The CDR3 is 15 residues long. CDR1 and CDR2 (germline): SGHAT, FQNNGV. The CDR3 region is CASSLASGSDGELFF. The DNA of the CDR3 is TGTGCCAGCAGCCTGGCTAGCGGGAGCGACGGGGAGTTGTTTTTT.

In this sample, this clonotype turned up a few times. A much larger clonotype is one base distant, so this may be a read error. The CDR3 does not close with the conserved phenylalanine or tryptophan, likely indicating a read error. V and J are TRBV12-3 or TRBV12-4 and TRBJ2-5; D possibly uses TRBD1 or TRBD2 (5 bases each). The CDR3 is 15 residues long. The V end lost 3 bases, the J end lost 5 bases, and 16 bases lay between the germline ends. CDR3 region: CASSLVGTPRETQYL. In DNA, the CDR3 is TGTGCCAGCAGTTTGGTTGGGACCCCACGGGAGACCCAGTACTTA.

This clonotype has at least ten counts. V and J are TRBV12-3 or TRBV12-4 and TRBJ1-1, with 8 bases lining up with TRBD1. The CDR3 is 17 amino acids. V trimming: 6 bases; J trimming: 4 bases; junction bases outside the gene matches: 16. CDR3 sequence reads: CASSPDRTGIGTTEAFF. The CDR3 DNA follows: TGTGCCAGCAGCCCCGACCGGACAGGGATCGGGACCACTGAAGCTTTCTTT.

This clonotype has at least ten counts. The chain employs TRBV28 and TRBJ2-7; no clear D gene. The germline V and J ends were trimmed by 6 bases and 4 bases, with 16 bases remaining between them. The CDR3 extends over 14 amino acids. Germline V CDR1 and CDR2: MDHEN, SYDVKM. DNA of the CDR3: TGTGCCAGCAGGTCGCACAGTGAGTCATACGAGCAGTACTTC. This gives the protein CASRSHSESYEQYF. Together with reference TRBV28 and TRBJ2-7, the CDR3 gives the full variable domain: DVKVTQSSRYLVKRTGEKVFLECVQDMDHENMFWYRQDPGLGLRLIYFSYDVKMKEKGDIPEGYSVSREKKERFSLILESASTNQTSMYLCASRSHSESYEQYFGPGTRLTVT.

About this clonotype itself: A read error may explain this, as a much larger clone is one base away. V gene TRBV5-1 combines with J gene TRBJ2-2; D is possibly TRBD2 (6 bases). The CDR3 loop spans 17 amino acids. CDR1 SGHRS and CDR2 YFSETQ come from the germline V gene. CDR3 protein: CTSSRRVVAVFSGELFF. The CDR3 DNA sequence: TGCACCAGCAGCCGACGTGTGGTAGCGGTATTTTCCGGGGAGCTGTTTTTT.

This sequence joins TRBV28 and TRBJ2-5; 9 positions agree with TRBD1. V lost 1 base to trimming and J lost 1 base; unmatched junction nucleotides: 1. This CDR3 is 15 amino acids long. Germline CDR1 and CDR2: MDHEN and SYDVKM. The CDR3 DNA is TGTGCCAGCAGTTTATCGGGACAGGGCCAAGAGACCCAGTACTTC. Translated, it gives CASSLSGQGQETQYF.

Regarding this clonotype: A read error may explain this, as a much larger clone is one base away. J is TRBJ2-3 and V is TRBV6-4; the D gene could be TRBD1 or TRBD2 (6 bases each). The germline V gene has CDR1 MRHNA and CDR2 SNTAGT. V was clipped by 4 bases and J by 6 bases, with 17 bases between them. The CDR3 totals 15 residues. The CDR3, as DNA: TGTGCCAGCAGTGTCCGGACAAGGGGGGATGATACGCAGTATTTT. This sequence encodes CASSVRTRGDDTQYF.

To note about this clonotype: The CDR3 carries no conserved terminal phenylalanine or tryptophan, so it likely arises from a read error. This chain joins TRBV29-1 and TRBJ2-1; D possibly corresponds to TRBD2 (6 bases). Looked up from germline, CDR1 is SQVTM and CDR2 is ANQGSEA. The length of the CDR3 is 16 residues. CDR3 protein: CNVEGTLAPEWNEQFL. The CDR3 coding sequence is TGCAACGTTGAGGGAACACTAGCTCCCGAGTGGAATGAGCAGTTCCTC.

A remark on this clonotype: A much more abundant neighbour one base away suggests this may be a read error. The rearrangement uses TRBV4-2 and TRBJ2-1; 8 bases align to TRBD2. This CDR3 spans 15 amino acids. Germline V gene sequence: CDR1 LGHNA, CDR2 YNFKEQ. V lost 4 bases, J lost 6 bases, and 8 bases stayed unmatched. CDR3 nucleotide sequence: TGTGCCAGCAGCCCTTCCGGGACTAGGGGCAATGAGCAGTTCTTC. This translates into CASSPSGTRGNEQFF.

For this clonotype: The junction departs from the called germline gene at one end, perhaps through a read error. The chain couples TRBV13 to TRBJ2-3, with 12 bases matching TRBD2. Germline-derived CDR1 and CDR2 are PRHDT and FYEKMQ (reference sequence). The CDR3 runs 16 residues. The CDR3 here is CVSSSGLAGTTDTQCF. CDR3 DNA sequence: TGTGTCAGCAGCTCCGGACTAGCGGGGACCACAGATACGCAGTGTTTT. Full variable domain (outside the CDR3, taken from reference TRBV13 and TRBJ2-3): AAGVIQSPRHLIKEKRETATLKCYPIPRHDTVYWYQQGPGQDPQFLISFYEKMQSDKGSIPDRFSAQQFSDYHSELNMSSLELGDSALYFCVSSSGLAGTTDTQCFGPGTRLTVL.

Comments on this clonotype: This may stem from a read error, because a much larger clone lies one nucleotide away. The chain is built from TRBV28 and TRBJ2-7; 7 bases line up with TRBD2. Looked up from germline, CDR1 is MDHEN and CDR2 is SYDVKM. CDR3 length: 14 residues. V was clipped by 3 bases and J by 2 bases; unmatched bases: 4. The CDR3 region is CASSFPGLTYEQYF. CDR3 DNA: TGTGCCAGCAGTTTTCCGGGACTAACCTACGAGCAGTACTTC.

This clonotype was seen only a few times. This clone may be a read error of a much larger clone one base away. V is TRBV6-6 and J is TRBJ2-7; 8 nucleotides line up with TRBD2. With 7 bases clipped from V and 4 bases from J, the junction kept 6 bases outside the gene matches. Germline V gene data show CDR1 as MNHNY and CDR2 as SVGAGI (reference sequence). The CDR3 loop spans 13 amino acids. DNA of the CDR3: TGTGCCAGCACCCTAGAGCGGGGGTACGAGCAGTACTTC. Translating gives CASTLERGYEQYF.

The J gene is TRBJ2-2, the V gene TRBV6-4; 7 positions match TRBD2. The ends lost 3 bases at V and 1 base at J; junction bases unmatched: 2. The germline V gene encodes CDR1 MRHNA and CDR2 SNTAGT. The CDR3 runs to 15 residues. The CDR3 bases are TGTGCCAGCAGTGATTCTAGCGGGAACACCGGGGAGCTGTTTTTT. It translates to CASSDSSGNTGELFF.

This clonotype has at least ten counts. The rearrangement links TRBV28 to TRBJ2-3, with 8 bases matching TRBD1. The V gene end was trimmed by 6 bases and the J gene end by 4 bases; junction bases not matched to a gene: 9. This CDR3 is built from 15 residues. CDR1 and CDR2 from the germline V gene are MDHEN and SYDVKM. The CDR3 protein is CASSPFGQGPDTQYF. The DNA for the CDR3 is TGTGCCAGCAGCCCCTTTGGACAGGGCCCAGATACGCAGTATTTT.

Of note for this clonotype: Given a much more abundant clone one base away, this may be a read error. CDR3 coding DNA: TGTGCCAACAGGTCACAGGTCCTCTCTGGAAACACCATATATTTT. Its protein is CANRSQVLSGNTIYF. The V and J genes are TRBV6-6 and TRBJ1-3; D is possibly TRBD1 (5 bases). The V end was cut by 10 bases, the J end by 0 bases, with 16 bases between. The length of the CDR3 is 15 residues. Germline V gene lookup returns CDR1 MNHNY and CDR2 SVGAGI (reference sequence).

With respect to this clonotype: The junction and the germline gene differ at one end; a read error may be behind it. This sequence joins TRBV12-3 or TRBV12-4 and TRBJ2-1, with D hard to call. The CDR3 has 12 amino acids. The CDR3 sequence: CASSPPYSEQFF. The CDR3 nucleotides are TGTGCCAGCAGTCCTCCCTACAGTGAGCAGTTCTTC.

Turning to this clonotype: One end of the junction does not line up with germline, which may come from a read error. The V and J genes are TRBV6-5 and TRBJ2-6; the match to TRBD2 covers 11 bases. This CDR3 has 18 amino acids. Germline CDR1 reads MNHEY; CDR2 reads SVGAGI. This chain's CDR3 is CASSYRLAGPTGANVLAF. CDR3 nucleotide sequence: TGTGCCAGCAGTTACCGACTAGCGGGGCCCACTGGGGCCAACGTCCTGGCTTTC.

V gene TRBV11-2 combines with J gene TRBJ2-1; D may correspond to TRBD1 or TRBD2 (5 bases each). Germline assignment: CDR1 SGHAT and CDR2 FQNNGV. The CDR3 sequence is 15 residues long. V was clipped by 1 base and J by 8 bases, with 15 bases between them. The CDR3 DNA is TGTGCCAGCAGCTTAGGGGGGAGTCTACTCGATGAGCAGTTCTTC. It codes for CASSLGGSLLDEQFF.